This TCR beta chain appears in the sequencing data of a study of blood T cell repertoires in COVID-19. The V gene's germline CDR1 is MGHRA and CDR2 YSYEKL. Trimming removed 1 base at V and 2 bases at J, with 12 bases between. The CDR3 runs to 16 residues. Study processing details: Estimated nucleated cell counts came from reference gene primer amplification. Only in-frame clones appear in the TCRdb table, and some are missing; sequencing was by immunoSEQ multiplex PCR. That table gives V, J and clone size, and the DNA gave D and trimming. This sample has about 270,000 clones, with around 93% found just once.

This chain uses TRBV4-1 with TRBJ2-1; a weak D match, TRBD1 (5 bases). The sequenced sample was PBMCs or T cells enriched from blood (not recorded which). The receptor's source is a man aged 35-49 years who had been exposed to COVID-19. The CDR3 nucleotides read TGCGCCAGCAGCCAAGCTTCCCCGACAGCCTACAATGAGCAGTTCTTC. Amino acids: CASSQASPTAYNEQFF.